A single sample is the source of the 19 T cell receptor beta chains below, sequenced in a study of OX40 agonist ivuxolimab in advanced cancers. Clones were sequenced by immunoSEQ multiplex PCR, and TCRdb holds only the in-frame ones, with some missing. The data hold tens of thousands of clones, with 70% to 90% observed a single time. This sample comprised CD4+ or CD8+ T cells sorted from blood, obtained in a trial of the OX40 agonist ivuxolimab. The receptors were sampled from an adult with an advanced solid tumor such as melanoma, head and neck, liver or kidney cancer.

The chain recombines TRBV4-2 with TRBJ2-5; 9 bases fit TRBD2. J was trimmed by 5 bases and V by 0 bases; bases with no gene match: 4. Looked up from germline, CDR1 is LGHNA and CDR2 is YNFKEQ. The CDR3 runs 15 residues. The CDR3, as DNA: TGTGCCAGCAGCCAAGATTGGGGACTAGCCGAGACCCAGTACTTC. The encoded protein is CASSQDWGLAETQYF.

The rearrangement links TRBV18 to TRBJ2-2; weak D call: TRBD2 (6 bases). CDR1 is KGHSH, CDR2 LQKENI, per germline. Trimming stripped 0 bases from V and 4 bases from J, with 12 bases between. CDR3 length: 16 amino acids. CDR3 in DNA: TGTGCCAGCTCACCACCTGCGGGGTTGAGCACCGGGGAGCTGTTTTTT. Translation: CASSPPAGLSTGELFF.

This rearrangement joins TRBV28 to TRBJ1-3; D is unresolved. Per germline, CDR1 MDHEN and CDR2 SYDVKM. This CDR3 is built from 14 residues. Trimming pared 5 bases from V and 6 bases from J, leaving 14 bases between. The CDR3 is CASSPRGLENTIYF. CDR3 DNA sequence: TGTGCCAGCAGTCCTCGGGGTTTGGAAAACACCATATATTTT. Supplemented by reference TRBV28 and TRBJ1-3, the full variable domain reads DVKVTQSSRYLVKRTGEKVFLECVQDMDHENMFWYRQDPGLGLRLIYFSYDVKMKEKGDIPEGYSVSREKKERFSLILESASTNQTSMYLCASSPRGLENTIYFGEGSWLTVV.

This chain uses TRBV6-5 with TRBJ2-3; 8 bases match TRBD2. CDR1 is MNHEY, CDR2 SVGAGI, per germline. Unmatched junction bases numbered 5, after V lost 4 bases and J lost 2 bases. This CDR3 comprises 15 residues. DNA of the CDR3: TGTGCCAGCAGTTCCCCGGGGGGGCACACAGATACGCAGTATTTT. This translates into CASSSPGGHTDTQYF.

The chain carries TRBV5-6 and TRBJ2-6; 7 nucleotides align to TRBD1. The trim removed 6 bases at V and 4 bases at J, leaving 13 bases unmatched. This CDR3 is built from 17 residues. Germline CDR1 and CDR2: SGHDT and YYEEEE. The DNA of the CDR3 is TGTGCCAGCACCCCCAGACAGGGAGTGTGGGGGGCCAACGTCCTGACTTTC. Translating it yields CASTPRQGVWGANVLTF. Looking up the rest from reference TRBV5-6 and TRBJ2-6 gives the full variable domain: DAGVTQSPTHLIKTRGQQVTLRCSPKSGHDTVSWYQQALGQGPQFIFQYYEEEERQRGNFPDRFSGHQFPNYSSELNVNALLLGDSALYLCASTPRQGVWGANVLTFGAGSRLTVL.

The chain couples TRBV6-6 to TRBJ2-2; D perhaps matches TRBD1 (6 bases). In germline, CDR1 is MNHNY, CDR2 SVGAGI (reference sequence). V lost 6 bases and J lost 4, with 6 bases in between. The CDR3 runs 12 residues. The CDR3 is CASRGATGELFF. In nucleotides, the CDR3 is TGTGCCAGCAGGGGGGCCACCGGGGAGCTGTTTTTT.

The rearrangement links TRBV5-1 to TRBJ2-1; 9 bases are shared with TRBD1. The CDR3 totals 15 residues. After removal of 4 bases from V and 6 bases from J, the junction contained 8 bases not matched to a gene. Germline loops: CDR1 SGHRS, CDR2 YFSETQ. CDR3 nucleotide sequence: TGCGCCAGCAGCCAGCAGACGACAGGGGGCAATGAGCAGTTCTTC. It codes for CASSQQTTGGNEQFF. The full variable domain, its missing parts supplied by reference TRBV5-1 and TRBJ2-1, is KAGVTQTPRYLIKTRGQQVTLSCSPISGHRSVSWYQQTPGQGLQFLFEYFSETQRNKGNFPGRFSGRQFSNSRSEMNVSTLELGDSALYLCASSQQTTGGNEQFFGPGTRLTVL.

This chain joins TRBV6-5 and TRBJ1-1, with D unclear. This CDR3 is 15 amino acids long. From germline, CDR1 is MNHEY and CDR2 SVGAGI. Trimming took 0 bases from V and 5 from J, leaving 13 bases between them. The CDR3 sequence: CASSYSGQAVTEAFF. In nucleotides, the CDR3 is TGTGCCAGCAGTTACTCCGGGCAGGCCGTAACTGAAGCTTTCTTT.

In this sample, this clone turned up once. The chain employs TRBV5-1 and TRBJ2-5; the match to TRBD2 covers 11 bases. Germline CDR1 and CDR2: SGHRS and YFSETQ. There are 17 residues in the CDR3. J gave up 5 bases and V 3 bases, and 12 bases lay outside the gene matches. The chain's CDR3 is CASSSAFSGGAQETQYF. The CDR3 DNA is TGCGCCAGCAGCTCGGCCTTTAGCGGGGGGGCCCAGGAGACCCAGTACTTC.

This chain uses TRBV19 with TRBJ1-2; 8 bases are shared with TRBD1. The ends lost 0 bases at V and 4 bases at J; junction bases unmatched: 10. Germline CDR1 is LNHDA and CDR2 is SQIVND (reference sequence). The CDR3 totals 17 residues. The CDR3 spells CASSIDQRTGIFYGYTF. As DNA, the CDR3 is TGTGCCAGTAGTATAGATCAGAGGACAGGGATTTTCTATGGCTACACCTTC. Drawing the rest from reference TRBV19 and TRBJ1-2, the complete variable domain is DGGITQSPKYLFRKEGQNVTLSCEQNLNHDAMYWYRQDPGQGLRLIYYSQIVNDFQKGDIAEGYSVSREKKESFPLTVTSAQKNPTAFYLCASSIDQRTGIFYGYTFGSGTRLTVV.

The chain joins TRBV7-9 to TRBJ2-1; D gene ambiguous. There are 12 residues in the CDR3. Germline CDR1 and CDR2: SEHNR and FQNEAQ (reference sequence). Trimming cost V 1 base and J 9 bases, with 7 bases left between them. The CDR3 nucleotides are TGTGCCAGCAGCTTAGAGGGTTTTGAGCAGTTCTTC. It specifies CASSLEGFEQFF.

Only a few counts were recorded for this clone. The DNA for the CDR3 is TGTGCCAGCTCACCGTCCGATACGCAGTATTTT. Translated, it gives CASSPSDTQYF. The chain couples TRBV18 to TRBJ2-3; D ambiguous. CDR3 size: 11 residues. CDR1 and CDR2 (germline): KGHSH, LQKENI. Trimming cost V 3 bases and J 6 bases, with 4 bases left between them.

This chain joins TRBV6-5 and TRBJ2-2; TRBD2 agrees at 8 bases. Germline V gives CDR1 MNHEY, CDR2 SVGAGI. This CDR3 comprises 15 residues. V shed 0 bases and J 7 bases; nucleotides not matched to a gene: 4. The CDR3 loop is CASSYSREVHGELFF. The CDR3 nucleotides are TGTGCCAGCAGTTACTCGCGGGAGGTTCACGGGGAGCTGTTTTTT.

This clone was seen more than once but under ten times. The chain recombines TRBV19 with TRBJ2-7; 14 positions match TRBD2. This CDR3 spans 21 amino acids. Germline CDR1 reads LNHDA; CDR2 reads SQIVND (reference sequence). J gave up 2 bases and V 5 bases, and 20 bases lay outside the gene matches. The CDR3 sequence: CASSVDTPGTSGRSLTYEQYF. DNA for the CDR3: TGTGCCAGTAGTGTGGACACTCCCGGGACTAGCGGGAGATCCCTTACCTACGAGCAGTACTTC.

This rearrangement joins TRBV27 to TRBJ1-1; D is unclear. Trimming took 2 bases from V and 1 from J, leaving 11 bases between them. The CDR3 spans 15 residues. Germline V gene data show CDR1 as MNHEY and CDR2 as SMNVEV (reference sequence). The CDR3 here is CASSLGKTGNTEAFF. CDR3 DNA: TGTGCCAGCAGTTTAGGCAAGACGGGGAACACTGAAGCTTTCTTT.

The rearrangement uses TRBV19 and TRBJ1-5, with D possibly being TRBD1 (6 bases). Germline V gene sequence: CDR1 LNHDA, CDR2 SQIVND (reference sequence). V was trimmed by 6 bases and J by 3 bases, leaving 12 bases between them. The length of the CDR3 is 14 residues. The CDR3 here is CASSSDRINQPQHF. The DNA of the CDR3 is TGTGCCAGTAGCTCAGACAGGATCAATCAGCCCCAGCATTTT.

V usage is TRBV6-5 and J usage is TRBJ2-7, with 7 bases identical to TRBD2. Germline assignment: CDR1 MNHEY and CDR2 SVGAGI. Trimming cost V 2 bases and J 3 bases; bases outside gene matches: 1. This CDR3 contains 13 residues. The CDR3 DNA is TGTGCCAGCAGTTACGGGAGGGGCTACGAGCAGTACTTC. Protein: CASSYGRGYEQYF.

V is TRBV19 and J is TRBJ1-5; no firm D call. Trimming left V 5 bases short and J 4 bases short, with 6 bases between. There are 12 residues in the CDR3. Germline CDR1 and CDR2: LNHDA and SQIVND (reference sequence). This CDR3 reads CASSRINQPQHF. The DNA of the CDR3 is TGTGCCAGTAGTCGAATAAATCAGCCCCAGCATTTT. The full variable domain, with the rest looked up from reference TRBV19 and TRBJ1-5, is DGGITQSPKYLFRKEGQNVTLSCEQNLNHDAMYWYRQDPGQGLRLIYYSQIVNDFQKGDIAEGYSVSREKKESFPLTVTSAQKNPTAFYLCASSRINQPQHFGDGTRLSIL.

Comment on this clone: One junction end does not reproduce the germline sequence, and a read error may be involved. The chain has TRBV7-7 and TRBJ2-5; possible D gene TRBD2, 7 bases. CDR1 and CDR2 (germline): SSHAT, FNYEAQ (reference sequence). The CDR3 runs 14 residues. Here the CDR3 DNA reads TGTGCTAGCAGCTTAGGTGGGGGGGCAAAGACCCAGTACTTC. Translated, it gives CASSLGGGAKTQYF.